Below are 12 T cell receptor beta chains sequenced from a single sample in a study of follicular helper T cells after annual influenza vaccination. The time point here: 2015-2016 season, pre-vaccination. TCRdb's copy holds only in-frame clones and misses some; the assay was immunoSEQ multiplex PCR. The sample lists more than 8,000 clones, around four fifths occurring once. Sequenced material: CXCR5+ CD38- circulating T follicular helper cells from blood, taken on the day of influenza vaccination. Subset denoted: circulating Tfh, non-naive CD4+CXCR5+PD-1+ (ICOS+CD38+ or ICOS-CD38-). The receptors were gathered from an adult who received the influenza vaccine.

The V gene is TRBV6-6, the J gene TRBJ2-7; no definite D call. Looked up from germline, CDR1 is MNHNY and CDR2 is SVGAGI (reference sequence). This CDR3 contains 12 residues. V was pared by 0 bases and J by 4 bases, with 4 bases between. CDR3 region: CASSYSSYEQYF. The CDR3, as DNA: TGTGCCAGCAGTTACTCCAGTTACGAGCAGTACTTC.

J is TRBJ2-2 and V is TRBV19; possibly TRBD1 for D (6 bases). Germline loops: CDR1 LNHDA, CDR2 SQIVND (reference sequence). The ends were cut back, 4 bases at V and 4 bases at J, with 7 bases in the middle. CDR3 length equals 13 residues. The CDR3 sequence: CASSTTGTGELFF. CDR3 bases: TGTGCCAGTAGTACGACAGGCACCGGGGAGCTGTTTTTT.

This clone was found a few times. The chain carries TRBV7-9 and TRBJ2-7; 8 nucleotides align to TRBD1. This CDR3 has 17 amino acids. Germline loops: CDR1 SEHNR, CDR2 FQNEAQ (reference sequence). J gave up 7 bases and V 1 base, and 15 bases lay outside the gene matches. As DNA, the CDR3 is TGTGCCAGCAGCTTAGGGCCCGGACAGGGCTCCCTGCGGGAGCAGTACTTC. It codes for CASSLGPGQGSLREQYF.

CDR3: CASSLRGLGEFF. DNA of the CDR3: TGTGCCAGCAGTTTAAGGGGGTTAGGCGAGTTCTTC. The chain has TRBV27 and TRBJ2-1; a weak D match, TRBD1 (6 bases). Deletions cut 2 bases from V and 14 bases from J, with 13 bases between. Per germline, CDR1 MNHEY and CDR2 SMNVEV (reference sequence). CDR3 length equals 12 residues.

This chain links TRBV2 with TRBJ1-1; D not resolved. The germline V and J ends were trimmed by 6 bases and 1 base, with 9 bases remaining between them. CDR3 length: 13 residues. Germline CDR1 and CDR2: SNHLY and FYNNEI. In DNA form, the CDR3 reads TGTGCCAGCAGACTTTCACCGAACACTGAAGCTTTCTTT. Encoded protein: CASRLSPNTEAFF.

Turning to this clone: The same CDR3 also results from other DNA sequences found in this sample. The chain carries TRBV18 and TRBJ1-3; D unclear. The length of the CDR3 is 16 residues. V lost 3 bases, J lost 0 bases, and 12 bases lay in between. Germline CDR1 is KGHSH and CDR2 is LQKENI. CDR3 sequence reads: CASSPSGLSSGNTIYF. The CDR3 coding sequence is TGTGCCAGCTCACCCTCCGGGCTTTCCTCTGGAAACACCATATATTTT. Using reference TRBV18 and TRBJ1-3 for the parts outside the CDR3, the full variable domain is NAGVMQNPRHLVRRRGQEARLRCSPMKGHSHVYWYRQLPEEGLKFMVYLQKENIIDESGMPKERFSAEFPKEGPSILRIQQVVRGDSAAYFCASSPSGLSSGNTIYFGEGSWLTVV.

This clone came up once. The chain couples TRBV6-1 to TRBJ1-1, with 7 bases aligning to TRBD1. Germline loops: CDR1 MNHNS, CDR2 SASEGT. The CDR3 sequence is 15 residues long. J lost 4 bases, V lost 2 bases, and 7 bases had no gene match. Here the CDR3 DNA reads TGTGCCAGCAGTGAACTTGGGGACAGATTCACTGAAGCTTTCTTT. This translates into CASSELGDRFTEAFF.

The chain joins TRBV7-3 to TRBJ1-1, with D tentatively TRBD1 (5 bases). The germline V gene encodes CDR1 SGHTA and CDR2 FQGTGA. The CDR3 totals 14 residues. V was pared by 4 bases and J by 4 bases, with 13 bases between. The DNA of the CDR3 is TGTGCCAGCAGCTCGGGGGTGTTTGGCACTGAAGCTTTCTTT. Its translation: CASSSGVFGTEAFF.

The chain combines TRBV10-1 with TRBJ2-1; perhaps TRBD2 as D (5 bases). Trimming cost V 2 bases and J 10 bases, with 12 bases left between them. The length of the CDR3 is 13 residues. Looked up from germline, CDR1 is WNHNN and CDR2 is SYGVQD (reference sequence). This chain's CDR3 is CASSENHQREQFF. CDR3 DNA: TGCGCCAGCAGTGAGAACCACCAGCGGGAGCAGTTCTTC.

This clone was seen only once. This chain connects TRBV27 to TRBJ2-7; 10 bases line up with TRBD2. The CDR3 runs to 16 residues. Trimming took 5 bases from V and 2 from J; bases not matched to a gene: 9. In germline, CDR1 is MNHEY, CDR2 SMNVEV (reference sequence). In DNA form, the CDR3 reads TGTGCCAGCAGTACCAGAGCGGGAGGGCCAACCTACGAGCAGTACTTC. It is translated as CASSTRAGGPTYEQYF.

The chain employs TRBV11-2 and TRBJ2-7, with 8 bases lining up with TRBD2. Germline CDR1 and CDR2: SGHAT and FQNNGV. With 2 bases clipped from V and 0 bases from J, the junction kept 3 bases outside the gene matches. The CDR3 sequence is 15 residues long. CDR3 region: CASSLSGRSSYEQYF. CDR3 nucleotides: TGTGCCAGCAGCTTAAGCGGGAGAAGCTCCTACGAGCAGTACTTC.

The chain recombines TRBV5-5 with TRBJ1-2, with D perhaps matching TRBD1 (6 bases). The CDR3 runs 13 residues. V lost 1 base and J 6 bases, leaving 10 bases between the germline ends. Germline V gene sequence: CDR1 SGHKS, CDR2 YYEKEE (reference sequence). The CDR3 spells CASSLTGLDGYTF. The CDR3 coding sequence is TGTGCCAGCAGCTTGACAGGGCTCGATGGCTACACCTTC.